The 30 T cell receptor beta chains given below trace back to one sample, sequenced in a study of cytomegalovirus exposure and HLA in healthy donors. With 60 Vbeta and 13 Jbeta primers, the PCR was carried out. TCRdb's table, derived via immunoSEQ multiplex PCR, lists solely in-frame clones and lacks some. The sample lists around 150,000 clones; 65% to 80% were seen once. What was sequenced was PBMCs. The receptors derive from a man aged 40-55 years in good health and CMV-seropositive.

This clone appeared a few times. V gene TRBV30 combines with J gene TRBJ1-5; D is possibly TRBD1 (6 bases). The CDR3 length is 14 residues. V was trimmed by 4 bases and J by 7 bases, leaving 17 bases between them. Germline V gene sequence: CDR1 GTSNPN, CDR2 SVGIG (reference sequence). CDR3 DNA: TGTGCCTGGAACGCTCTTGGGGGCGAACAGCCCCAGCATTTT. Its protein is CAWNALGGEQPQHF. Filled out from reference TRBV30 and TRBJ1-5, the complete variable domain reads SQTIHQWPATLVQPVGSPLSLECTVEGTSNPNLYWYRQAAGRGLQLLFYSVGIGQISSEVPQNLSASRPQDRQFILSSKKLLLSDSGFYLCAWNALGGEQPQHFGDGTRLSIL.

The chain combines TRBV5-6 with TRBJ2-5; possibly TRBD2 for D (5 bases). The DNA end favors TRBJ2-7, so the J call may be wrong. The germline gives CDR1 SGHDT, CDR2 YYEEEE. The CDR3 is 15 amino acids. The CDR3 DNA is TGTGCCAGCAGCTTGGGCCTAGCCCTCTCCTACGAGCAGTACTTC. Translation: CASSLGLALSYEQYF.

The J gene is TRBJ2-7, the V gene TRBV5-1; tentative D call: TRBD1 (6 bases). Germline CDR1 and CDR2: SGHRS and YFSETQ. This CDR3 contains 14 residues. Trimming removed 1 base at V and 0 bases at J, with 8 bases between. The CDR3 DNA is TGCGCCAGCAGCTTGTTAGGGGGCTCCTACGAGCAGTACTTC. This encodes CASSLLGGSYEQYF.

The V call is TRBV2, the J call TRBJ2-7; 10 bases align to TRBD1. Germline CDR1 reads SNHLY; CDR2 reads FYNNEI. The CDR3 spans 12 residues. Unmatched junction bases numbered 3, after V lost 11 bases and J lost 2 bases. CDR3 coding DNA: TGTGCCGGAGGACAGGGGGCCTACGAGCAGTACTTC. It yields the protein CAGGQGAYEQYF.

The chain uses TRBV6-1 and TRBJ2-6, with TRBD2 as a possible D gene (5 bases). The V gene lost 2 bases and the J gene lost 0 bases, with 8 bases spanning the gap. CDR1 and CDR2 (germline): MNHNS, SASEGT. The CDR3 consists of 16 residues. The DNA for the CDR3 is TGTGCCAGCAGTGAAAAAGGACTCTCTGGGGCCAACGTCCTGACTTTC. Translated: CASSEKGLSGANVLTF.

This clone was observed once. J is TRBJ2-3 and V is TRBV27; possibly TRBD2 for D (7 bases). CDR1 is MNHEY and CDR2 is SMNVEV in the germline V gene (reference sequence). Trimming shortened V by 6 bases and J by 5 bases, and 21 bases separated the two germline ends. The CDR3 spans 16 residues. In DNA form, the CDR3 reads TGTGCCAGCAGCCGTCCCCCCGGGGGAGGGGGAGATACGCAGTATTTT. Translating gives CASSRPPGGGGDTQYF.

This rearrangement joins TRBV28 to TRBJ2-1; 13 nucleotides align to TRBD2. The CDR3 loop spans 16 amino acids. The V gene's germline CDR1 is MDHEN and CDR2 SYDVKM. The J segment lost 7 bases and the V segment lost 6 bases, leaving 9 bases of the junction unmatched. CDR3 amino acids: CASRRGLAGVKNEQFF. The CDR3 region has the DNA TGTGCCAGCAGGCGCGGACTAGCGGGAGTTAAGAATGAGCAGTTCTTC.

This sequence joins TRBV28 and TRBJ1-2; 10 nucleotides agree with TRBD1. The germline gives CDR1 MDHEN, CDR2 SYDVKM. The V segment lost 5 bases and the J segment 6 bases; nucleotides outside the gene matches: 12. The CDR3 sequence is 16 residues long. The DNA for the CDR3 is TGTGCCAGCAGTAAGAGACAGGGGGCAAGAAGGAATGGCTACACCTTC. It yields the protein CASSKRQGARRNGYTF.

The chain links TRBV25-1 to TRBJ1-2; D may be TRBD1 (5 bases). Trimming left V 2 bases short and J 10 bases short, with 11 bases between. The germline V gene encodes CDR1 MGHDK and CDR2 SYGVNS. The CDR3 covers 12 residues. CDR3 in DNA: TGTGCCAGCAGTGAACCGGGACTGAACTACACCTTC. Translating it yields CASSEPGLNYTF.

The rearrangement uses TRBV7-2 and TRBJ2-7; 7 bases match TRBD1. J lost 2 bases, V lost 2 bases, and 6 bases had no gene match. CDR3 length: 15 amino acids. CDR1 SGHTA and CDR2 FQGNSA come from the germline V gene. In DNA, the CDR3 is TGTGCCAGCAGCTTATATTCAGGGACAGCCTACGAGCAGTACTTC. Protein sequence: CASSLYSGTAYEQYF.

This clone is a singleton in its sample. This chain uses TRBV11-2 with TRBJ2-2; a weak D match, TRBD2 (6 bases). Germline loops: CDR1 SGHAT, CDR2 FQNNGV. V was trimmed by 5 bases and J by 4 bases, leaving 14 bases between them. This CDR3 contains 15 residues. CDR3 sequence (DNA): TGTGCCAGCAGCCCAAGGGCCGGGAGCACCGGGGAGCTGTTTTTT. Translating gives CASSPRAGSTGELFF. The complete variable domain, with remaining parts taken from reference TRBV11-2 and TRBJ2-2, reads EAGVAQSPRYKIIEKRQSVAFWCNPISGHATLYWYQQILGQGPKLLIQFQNNGVVDDSQLPKDRFSAERLKGVDSTLKIQPAKLEDSAVYLCASSPRAGSTGELFFGEGSRLTVL.

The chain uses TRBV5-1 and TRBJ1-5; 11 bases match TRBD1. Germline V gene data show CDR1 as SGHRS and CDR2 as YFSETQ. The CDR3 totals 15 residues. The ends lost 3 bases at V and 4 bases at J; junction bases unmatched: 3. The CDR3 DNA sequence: TGCGCCAGCAGCTGGACAGGGGGCCGAAATCAGCCCCAGCATTTT. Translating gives CASSWTGGRNQPQHF.

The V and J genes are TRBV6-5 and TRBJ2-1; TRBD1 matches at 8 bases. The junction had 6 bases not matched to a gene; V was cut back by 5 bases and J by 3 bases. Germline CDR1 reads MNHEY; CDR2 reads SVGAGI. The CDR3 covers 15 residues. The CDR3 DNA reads TGTGCCAGCAGTGCCGACAGGGGCTTCTACAATGAGCAGTTCTTC. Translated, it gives CASSADRGFYNEQFF.

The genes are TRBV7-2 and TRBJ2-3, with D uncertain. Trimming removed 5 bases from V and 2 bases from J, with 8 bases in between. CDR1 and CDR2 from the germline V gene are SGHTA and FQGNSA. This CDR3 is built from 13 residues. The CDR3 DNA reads TGTGCCAGCAGCCCCCCTTACACAGATACGCAGTATTTT. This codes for CASSPPYTDTQYF.

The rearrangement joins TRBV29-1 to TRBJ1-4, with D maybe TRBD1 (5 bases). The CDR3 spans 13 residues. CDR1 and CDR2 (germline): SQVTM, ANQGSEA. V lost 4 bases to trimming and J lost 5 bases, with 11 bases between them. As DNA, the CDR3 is TGCAGCGTTGTAAGGGGCCCAAATGAAAAACTGTTTTTT. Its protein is CSVVRGPNEKLFF.

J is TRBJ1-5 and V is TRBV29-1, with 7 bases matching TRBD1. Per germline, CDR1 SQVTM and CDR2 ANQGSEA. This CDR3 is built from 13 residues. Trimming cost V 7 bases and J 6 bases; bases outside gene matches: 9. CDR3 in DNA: TGCAGCGCTGTACAGGGGCGCGGTCAGCCCCAGCATTTT. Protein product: CSAVQGRGQPQHF.

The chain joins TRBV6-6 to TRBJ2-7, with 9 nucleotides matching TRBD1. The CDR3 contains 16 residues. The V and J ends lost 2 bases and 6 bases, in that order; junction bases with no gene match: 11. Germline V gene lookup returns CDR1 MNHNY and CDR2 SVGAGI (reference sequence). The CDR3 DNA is TGTGCCAGCAGTTACACCCCAGTTGACAGGGGGGGCGAGCAGTACTTC. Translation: CASSYTPVDRGGEQYF.

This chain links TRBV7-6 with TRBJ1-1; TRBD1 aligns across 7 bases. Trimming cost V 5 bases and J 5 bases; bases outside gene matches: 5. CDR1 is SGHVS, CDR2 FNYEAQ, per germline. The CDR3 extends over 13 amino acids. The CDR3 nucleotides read TGTGCCAGCAGCCCCCGACAGGGAACTGAAGCTTTCTTT. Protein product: CASSPRQGTEAFF.

CDR3 DNA sequence: TGTGCCAGCATTAAGAGACAGGAGGCTGGCTACACCTTC. Residues: CASIKRQEAGYTF. The J gene is TRBJ1-2, the V gene TRBV28; tentative D call: TRBD1 (6 bases). The V end was cut by 7 bases, the J end by 7 bases, with 16 bases between. Germline V gives CDR1 MDHEN, CDR2 SYDVKM. The CDR3 extends over 13 amino acids.

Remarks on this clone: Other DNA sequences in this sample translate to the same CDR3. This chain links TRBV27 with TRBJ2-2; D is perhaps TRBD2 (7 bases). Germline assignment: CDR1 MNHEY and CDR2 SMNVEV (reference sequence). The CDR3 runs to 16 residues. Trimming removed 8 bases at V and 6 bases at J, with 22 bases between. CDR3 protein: CASAGLAGEGAGELFF. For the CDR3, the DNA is TGTGCCAGCGCCGGACTGGCGGGAGAGGGGGCCGGGGAGCTGTTTTTT.

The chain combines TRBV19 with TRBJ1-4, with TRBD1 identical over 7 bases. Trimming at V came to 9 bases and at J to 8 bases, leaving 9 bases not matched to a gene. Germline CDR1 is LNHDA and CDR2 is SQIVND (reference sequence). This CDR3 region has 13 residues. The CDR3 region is CASLDRVEEKLFF. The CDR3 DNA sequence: TGTGCCAGCCTCGACAGGGTAGAAGAAAAACTGTTTTTT. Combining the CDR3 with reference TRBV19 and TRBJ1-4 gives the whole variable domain DGGITQSPKYLFRKEGQNVTLSCEQNLNHDAMYWYRQDPGQGLRLIYYSQIVNDFQKGDIAEGYSVSREKKESFPLTVTSAQKNPTAFYLCASLDRVEEKLFFGSGTQLSVL.

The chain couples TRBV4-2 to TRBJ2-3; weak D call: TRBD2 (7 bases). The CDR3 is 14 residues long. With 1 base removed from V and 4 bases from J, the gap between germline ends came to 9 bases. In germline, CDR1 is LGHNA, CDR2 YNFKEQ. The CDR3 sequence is CASSQGGGADTQYF. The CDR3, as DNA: TGTGCCAGCAGCCAAGGAGGGGGGGCAGATACGCAGTATTTT.

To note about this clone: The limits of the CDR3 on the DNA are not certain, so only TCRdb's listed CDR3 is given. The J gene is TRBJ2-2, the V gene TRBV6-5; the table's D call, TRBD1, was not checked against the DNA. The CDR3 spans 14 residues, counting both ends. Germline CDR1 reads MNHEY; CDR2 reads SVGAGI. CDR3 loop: CASSSSTGAGGLFF.

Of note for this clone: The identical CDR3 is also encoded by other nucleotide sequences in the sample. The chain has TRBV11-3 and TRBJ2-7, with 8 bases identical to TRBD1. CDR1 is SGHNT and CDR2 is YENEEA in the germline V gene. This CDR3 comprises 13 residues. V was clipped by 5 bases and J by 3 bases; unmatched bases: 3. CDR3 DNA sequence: TGTGCCAGCAGCCCCGGGACAGGCTACGAGCAGTACTTC. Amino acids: CASSPGTGYEQYF.

CDR3 sequence: CSVRHSYEQYF. As DNA, the CDR3 is TGCAGCGTAAGACACTCCTACGAGCAGTACTTC. The rearrangement joins TRBV29-1 to TRBJ2-7; D is uncertain. The CDR3 has 11 residues. V was clipped by 6 bases and J by 0 bases, with 6 bases between them. The germline CDR1 and CDR2 sequences are SQVTM and ANQGSEA.

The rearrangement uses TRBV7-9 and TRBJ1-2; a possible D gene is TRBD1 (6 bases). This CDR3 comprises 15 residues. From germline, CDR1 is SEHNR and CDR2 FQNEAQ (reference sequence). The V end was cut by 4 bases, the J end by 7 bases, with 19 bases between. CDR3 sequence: CASSSDGRGISGYTF. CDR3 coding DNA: TGTGCCAGCAGCTCCGACGGCAGGGGAATAAGTGGCTACACCTTC. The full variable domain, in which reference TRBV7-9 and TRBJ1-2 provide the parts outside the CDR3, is DTGVSQNPRHKITKRGQNVTFRCDPISEHNRLYWYRQTLGQGPEFLTYFQNEAQLEKSRLLSDRFSAERPKGSFSTLEIQRTEQGDSAMYLCASSSDGRGISGYTFGSGTRLTVV.

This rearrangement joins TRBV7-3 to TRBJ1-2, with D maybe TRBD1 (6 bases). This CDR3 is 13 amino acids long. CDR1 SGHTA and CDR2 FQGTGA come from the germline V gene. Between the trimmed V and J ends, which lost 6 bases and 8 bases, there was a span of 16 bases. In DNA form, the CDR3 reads TGTGCCAGCAGGGAGGGGGGGTATGGCGGCTACACCTTC. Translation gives CASREGGYGGYTF.

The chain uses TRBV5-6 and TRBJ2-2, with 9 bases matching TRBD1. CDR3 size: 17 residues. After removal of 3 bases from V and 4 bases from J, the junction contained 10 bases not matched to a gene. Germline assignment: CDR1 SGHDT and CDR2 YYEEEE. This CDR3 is CASSSPTGQGGTGELFF. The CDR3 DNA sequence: TGTGCCAGCAGCTCGCCGACGGGACAGGGCGGCACCGGGGAGCTGTTTTTT.

The CDR3 loop is CASSFAGGNQPQHF. CDR3 in DNA: TGTGCCAGCAGTTTCGCGGGGGGCAATCAGCCCCAGCATTTT. V gene TRBV27 combines with J gene TRBJ1-5, with D possibly TRBD1 on 5 matching bases. V lost 3 bases and J 2 bases, leaving 8 bases between the germline ends. Germline V gives CDR1 MNHEY, CDR2 SMNVEV (reference sequence). The CDR3 totals 14 residues.

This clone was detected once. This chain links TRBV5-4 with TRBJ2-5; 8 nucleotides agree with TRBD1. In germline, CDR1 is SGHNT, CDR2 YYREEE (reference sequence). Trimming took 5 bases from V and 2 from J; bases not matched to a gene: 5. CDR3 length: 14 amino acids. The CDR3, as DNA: TGTGCCAGCAGAAGACAGGGGCCGCAAGAGACCCAGTACTTC. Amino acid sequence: CASRRQGPQETQYF.